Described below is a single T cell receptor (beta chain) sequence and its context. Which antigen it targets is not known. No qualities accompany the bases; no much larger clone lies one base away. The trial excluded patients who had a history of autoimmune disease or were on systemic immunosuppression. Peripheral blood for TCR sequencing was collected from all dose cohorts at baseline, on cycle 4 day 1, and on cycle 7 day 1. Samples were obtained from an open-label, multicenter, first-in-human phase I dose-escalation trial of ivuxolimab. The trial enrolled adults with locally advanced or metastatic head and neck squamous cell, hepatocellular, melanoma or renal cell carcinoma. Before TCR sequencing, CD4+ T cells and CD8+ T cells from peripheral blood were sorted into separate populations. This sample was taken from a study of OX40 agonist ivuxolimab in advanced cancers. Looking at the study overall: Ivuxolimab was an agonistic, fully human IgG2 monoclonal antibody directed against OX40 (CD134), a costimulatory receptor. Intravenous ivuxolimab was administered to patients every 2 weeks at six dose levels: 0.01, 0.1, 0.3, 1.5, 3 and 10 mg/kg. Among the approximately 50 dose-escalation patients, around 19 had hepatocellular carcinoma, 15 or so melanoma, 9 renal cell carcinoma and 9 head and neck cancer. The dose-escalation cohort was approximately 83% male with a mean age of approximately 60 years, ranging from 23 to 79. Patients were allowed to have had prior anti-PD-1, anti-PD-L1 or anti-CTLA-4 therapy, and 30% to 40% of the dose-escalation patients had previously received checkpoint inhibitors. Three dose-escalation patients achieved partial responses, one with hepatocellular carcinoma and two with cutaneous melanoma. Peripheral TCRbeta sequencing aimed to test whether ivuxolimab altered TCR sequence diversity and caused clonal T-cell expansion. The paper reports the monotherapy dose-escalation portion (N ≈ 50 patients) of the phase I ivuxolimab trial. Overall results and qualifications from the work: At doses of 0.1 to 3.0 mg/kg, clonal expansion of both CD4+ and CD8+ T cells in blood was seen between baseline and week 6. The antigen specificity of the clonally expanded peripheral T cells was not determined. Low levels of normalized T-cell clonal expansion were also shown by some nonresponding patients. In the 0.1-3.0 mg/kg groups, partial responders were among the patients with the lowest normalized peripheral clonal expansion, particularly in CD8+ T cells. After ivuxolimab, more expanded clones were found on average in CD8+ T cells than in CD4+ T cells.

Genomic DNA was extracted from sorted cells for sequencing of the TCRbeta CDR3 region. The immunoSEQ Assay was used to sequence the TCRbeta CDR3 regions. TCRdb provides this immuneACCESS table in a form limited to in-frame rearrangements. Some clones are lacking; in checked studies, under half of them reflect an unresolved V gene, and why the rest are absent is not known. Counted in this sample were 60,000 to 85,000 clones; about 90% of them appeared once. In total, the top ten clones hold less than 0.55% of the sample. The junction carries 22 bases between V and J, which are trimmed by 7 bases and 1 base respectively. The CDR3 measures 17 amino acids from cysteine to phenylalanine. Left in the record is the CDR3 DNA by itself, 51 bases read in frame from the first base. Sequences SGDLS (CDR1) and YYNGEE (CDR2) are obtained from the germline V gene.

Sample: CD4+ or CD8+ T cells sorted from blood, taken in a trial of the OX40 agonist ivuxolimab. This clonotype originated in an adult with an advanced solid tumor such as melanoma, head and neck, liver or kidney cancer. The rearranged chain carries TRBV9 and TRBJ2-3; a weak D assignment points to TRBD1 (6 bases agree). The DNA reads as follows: TGTGCCAGCCTCCAGGAGTACACGGGACAAGGCACAGATACGCAGTATTTT. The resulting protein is CASLQEYTGQGTDTQYF.